These 30 T cell receptor beta chains share one sample of origin, sequenced in a study of glioma-infiltrating T cells after dendritic cell vaccination. The repertoire was sequenced with immunoSEQ multiplex PCR; TCRdb's copy has only in-frame clones and lacks some. The repertoire includes roughly 100,000 clones, roughly 80% of them detected once, and about 12% sits in the top ten. Sequencing was performed on blood, taken before dendritic cell vaccination. The source of these receptors is a human donor with glioblastoma.

The chain has TRBV4-1 and TRBJ1-4; no firm D call. This CDR3 region has 17 residues. CDR1 and CDR2 from the germline V gene are MGHRA and YSYEKL. Trimming took off 3 bases at V and 8 bases at J, with 22 bases between the two ends. CDR3 sequence reads: CASSHPRGRVRLEKLFF. CDR3 bases: TGCGCCAGCAGCCATCCCCGAGGGAGGGTGCGATTGGAAAAACTGTTTTTT.

For this clone: Other DNA sequences from this sample encode an identical CDR3 as well. The chain uses TRBV5-4 and TRBJ2-5; D gene uncertain. Germline CDR1 and CDR2: SGHNT and YYREEE (reference sequence). The CDR3 runs 13 residues. V lost 0 bases to trimming and J lost 1 base, with 4 bases between them. The CDR3 DNA is TGTGCCAGCAGCTTGGACACCCAAGAGACCCAGTACTTC. It specifies CASSLDTQETQYF.

This chain links TRBV5-1 with TRBJ2-1, with TRBD2 identical over 7 bases. The CDR3 spans 18 residues. With V trimmed by 3 bases and J by 5 bases, 17 bases remained unmatched. CDR1 SGHRS and CDR2 YFSETQ come from the germline V gene. The chain's CDR3 is CASSYSLLIAGDDNEQFF. DNA of the CDR3: TGCGCCAGCAGCTACTCCCTCCTCATCGCGGGGGATGACAATGAGCAGTTCTTC.

The rearrangement uses TRBV5-1 and TRBJ2-3; D possibly corresponds to TRBD1 (5 bases). V was clipped by 1 base and J by 0 bases, with 12 bases between them. Germline assignment: CDR1 SGHRS and CDR2 YFSETQ. The CDR3 has 16 residues. The chain's CDR3 is CASSLWAGPSTDTQYF. The DNA for the CDR3 is TGCGCCAGCAGCTTGTGGGCAGGGCCTAGCACAGATACGCAGTATTTT.

J is TRBJ2-5 and V is TRBV5-1; D possibly corresponds to TRBD1 (5 bases). This CDR3 is built from 15 residues. V gave up 0 bases and J gave up 1 base, with 10 bases separating them. Germline loops: CDR1 SGHRS, CDR2 YFSETQ. Written as DNA, the CDR3 is TGCGCCAGCAGCTTGGACCCAGGGTCCCAAGAGACCCAGTACTTC. Its translation is CASSLDPGSQETQYF.

V usage is TRBV5-1 and J usage is TRBJ2-2, with no clear D. The CDR3 extends over 14 amino acids. Germline assignment: CDR1 SGHRS and CDR2 YFSETQ. Between the trimmed V and J ends, which lost 1 base and 0 bases, there was a span of 4 bases. CDR3 region: CASSLQANTGELFF. The CDR3 nucleotides are TGCGCCAGCAGCTTGCAGGCGAACACCGGGGAGCTGTTTTTT. The full variable domain, completed using reference TRBV5-1 and TRBJ2-2, is KAGVTQTPRYLIKTRGQQVTLSCSPISGHRSVSWYQQTPGQGLQFLFEYFSETQRNKGNFPGRFSGRQFSNSRSEMNVSTLELGDSALYLCASSLQANTGELFFGEGSRLTVL.

The sample holds a few counts of this clone. The chain is built from TRBV14 and TRBJ2-5; TRBD2 matches at 15 bases. The CDR3 is 15 amino acids. Germline V gene lookup returns CDR1 SGHDN and CDR2 FVKESK. The V segment lost 4 bases and the J segment 4 bases; nucleotides outside the gene matches: 1. The chain's CDR3 is CASSRTSGGGETQYF. CDR3 nucleotide sequence: TGTGCCAGCAGCCGGACTAGCGGGGGGGGAGAGACCCAGTACTTC. Supplemented by reference TRBV14 and TRBJ2-5, the full variable domain reads EAGVTQFPSHSVIEKGQTVTLRCDPISGHDNLYWYRRVMGKEIKFLLHFVKESKQDESGMPNNRFLAERTGGTYSTLKVQPAELEDSGVYFCASSRTSGGGETQYFGPGTRLLVL.

The CDR3 DNA sequence: TGTGCCAGCAGCCAAGAATTAGCGGCACGACGTGATGAGCAGTTCTTC. As protein: CASSQELAARRDEQFF. The rearrangement joins TRBV14 to TRBJ2-1, with D possibly matching TRBD2 (6 bases). CDR1 SGHDN and CDR2 FVKESK come from the germline V gene. The CDR3 has 16 residues. Trimming removed 0 bases from V and 8 bases from J, with 17 bases in between.

This rearrangement joins TRBV7-9 to TRBJ1-2; no definite D call. There are 13 residues in the CDR3. The V and J ends lost 1 base and 6 bases respectively, with 9 bases between them. Germline V lookup: CDR1 SEHNR, CDR2 FQNEAQ (reference sequence). CDR3: CASSLGDGHGYTF. The DNA for the CDR3 is TGTGCCAGCAGCTTAGGCGATGGTCATGGCTACACCTTC.

The chain is built from TRBV28 and TRBJ1-1, with 8 bases aligning to TRBD1. Trimming removed 2 bases from V and 4 bases from J; junction bases left unmatched: 3. Germline V CDR1 and CDR2: MDHEN, SYDVKM. The CDR3 extends over 14 amino acids. The CDR3 sequence is CASSLTGTGTEAFF. In DNA, the CDR3 is TGTGCCAGCAGTTTAACCGGGACAGGCACTGAAGCTTTCTTT.

J is TRBJ1-4 and V is TRBV11-3; TRBD1 agrees at 8 bases. CDR1 is SGHNT and CDR2 is YENEEA in the germline V gene. The length of the CDR3 is 16 residues. Trimming cost V 6 bases and J 0 bases; bases outside gene matches: 6. Here the CDR3 reads CASSDRGFATNEKLFF. The CDR3 DNA reads as TGTGCCAGCAGTGACAGGGGCTTTGCAACTAATGAAAAACTGTTTTTT.

The chain recombines TRBV19 with TRBJ1-2; 7 bases align to TRBD1. Per the germline V gene, CDR1 is LNHDA and CDR2 is SQIVND (reference sequence). J gave up 4 bases and V 5 bases, and 7 bases lay outside the gene matches. The CDR3 covers 14 residues. The CDR3 is CASSRDSTIYGYTF. The CDR3 DNA sequence: TGTGCCAGTAGTCGGGACAGTACTATCTATGGCTACACCTTC.

This clone was observed once. This chain connects TRBV10-3 to TRBJ1-3; D is unresolved. Germline V lookup: CDR1 ENHRY, CDR2 SYGVKD. The CDR3 is 12 amino acids. V was shortened by 7 bases and J by 0 bases, with 4 bases between the two germline ends. The CDR3, as DNA: TGTGCCATCAATCTCTCTGGAAACACCATATATTTT. Protein sequence: CAINLSGNTIYF.

The chain uses TRBV11-2 and TRBJ1-2; 8 bases map to TRBD1. The germline V gene has CDR1 SGHAT and CDR2 FQNNGV. J lost 3 bases, V lost 4 bases, and 10 bases had no gene match. This CDR3 contains 16 residues. The CDR3 DNA is TGTGCCAGCAGCTCACCTAGGACAGGGCTTTACTATGGCTACACCTTC. It is translated as CASSSPRTGLYYGYTF.

V usage is TRBV6-6 and J usage is TRBJ1-2; D gene unclear. Trimming took off 6 bases at V and 8 bases at J, with 16 bases between the two ends. CDR1 and CDR2 (germline): MNHNY, SVGAGI (reference sequence). The CDR3 spans 13 residues. The CDR3 loop is CASSNERVWGYTF. The CDR3 bases are TGTGCCAGCAGCAACGAGAGGGTCTGGGGCTACACCTTC.

This chain joins TRBV7-2 and TRBJ2-1; TRBD2 matches at 10 bases. J gave up 2 bases and V 9 bases, and 7 bases lay outside the gene matches. The CDR3 spans 15 residues. Germline lookup yields CDR1 SGHTA and CDR2 FQGNSA. CDR3 amino acids: CASREAGGPYNEQFF. The DNA for the CDR3 is TGTGCCAGTAGAGAAGCGGGGGGGCCCTACAATGAGCAGTTCTTC.

This clone occurred once. The chain uses TRBV4-2 and TRBJ1-2, with D perhaps TRBD1 (5 bases). The CDR3 runs 14 residues. Trimming pared 4 bases from V and 2 bases from J, leaving 11 bases between. The V gene's germline CDR1 is LGHNA and CDR2 YNFKEQ. The CDR3 protein is CASSRERGNYGYTF. The CDR3 DNA reads TGTGCCAGCAGCCGGGAACGGGGGAACTATGGCTACACCTTC.

The CDR3 spells CASSYSQGSTEAFF. CDR3 nucleotides: TGTGCCAGCAGTTACTCTCAGGGGTCCACTGAAGCTTTCTTT. V is TRBV6-5 and J is TRBJ1-1, with D possibly being TRBD1 (6 bases). The CDR3 runs 14 residues. V was trimmed by 0 bases and J by 4 bases, leaving 9 bases between them. The germline CDR1 and CDR2 sequences are MNHEY and SVGAGI.

V and J are TRBV6-4 and TRBJ2-3; 10 bases line up with TRBD2. V was pared by 2 bases and J by 1 base, with 0 bases of the junction left unmatched. Germline V gene lookup returns CDR1 MRHNA and CDR2 SNTAGT. The CDR3 runs to 15 residues. The CDR3 nucleotides read TGTGCCAGCAGTGACGGGACTAGCGGCACAGATACGCAGTATTTT. Encoded protein: CASSDGTSGTDTQYF.

This chain joins TRBV30 and TRBJ1-2; possibly TRBD1 for D (6 bases). Germline V gives CDR1 GTSNPN, CDR2 SVGIG (reference sequence). This CDR3 has 15 amino acids. V was cut by 3 bases and J by 8 bases, with 22 bases left in between. DNA of the CDR3: TGTGCCTGGAGAGCTATGGACAGAGCACCTCGGGGCTACACCTTC. Its translation is CAWRAMDRAPRGYTF.

This clone was observed a single time. The J gene is TRBJ1-5, the V gene TRBV6-5; perhaps TRBD1 as D (5 bases). Germline loops: CDR1 MNHEY, CDR2 SVGAGI. The CDR3 spans 14 residues. Between the trimmed V and J ends, which lost 0 bases and 7 bases, there was a span of 10 bases. The DNA of the CDR3 is TGTGCCAGCAGTTACTCGTCCAGGGTCCAGCCCCAGCATTTT. Translated, it gives CASSYSSRVQPQHF.

The rearrangement links TRBV6-1 to TRBJ2-2; TRBD1 might be the D (7 bases). This CDR3 contains 15 residues. In germline, CDR1 is MNHNS, CDR2 SASEGT. V was trimmed by 4 bases and J by 7 bases, leaving 16 bases between them. The CDR3 loop is CASSASTGEVGELFF. CDR3 bases: TGTGCCAGCAGTGCTTCTACAGGGGAGGTCGGGGAGCTGTTTTTT.

This clone appeared a single time. CDR3 bases: TGTGCCAGTAGTCCTCGGACTAGCGGGGCGATCTACAATGAGCAGTTCTTC. Amino acids: CASSPRTSGAIYNEQFF. This chain joins TRBV19 and TRBJ2-1; 12 bases fit TRBD2. J gave up 3 bases and V 5 bases, and 8 bases lay outside the gene matches. CDR1 LNHDA and CDR2 SQIVND come from the germline V gene (reference sequence). The CDR3 is made up of 17 amino acids.

The chain uses TRBV13 and TRBJ2-3, with D perhaps TRBD2 (6 bases). V was trimmed by 2 bases and J by 3 bases, leaving 15 bases between them. Germline CDR1 reads PRHDT; CDR2 reads FYEKMQ (reference sequence). The CDR3 has 16 residues. CDR3 bases: TGTGCCAGCAGCTTAAGAGGCGGGATGGATACAGATACGCAGTATTTT. Translated, it gives CASSLRGGMDTDTQYF.

This clone was observed a single time. The chain links TRBV2 to TRBJ2-1; 14 nucleotides align to TRBD2. Trimming cost V 5 bases and J 8 bases; bases outside gene matches: 5. The V gene's germline CDR1 is SNHLY and CDR2 FYNNEI. The CDR3 extends over 15 amino acids. The CDR3 DNA follows: TGTGCCAGCAGTCGACTAGCGGGGGGGAATGATGAGCAGTTCTTC. This encodes CASSRLAGGNDEQFF.

This chain uses TRBV5-1 with TRBJ1-1; 8 bases are shared with TRBD1. The ends lost 5 bases at V and 7 bases at J; junction bases unmatched: 13. CDR3 length equals 15 residues. Germline V gene lookup returns CDR1 SGHRS and CDR2 YFSETQ. CDR3 nucleotide sequence: TGCGCCAGCAGTTCTAAATCCGGGACAGGATTTGAAGCTTTCTTT. Its translation: CASSSKSGTGFEAFF.

This chain joins TRBV10-1 and TRBJ2-5; 14 bases line up with TRBD2. This CDR3 comprises 19 residues. V lost 6 bases to trimming and J lost 0 bases; unmatched junction nucleotides: 12. Looked up from germline, CDR1 is WNHNN and CDR2 is SYGVQD (reference sequence). This CDR3 is CASSRGLAGGYWYQETQYF. In DNA form, the CDR3 reads TGCGCCAGCAGCCGAGGACTAGCGGGGGGATATTGGTACCAAGAGACCCAGTACTTC.

As DNA, the CDR3 is TGCGCCAGCAGCCAAGATTGGACAGACTCCTACGAGCAGTACTTC. It yields the protein CASSQDWTDSYEQYF. The gene calls are TRBV4-3 and TRBJ2-7; TRBD1 is a possible D gene (6 bases). The CDR3 consists of 15 residues. Germline CDR1 and CDR2: LGHNA and YSLEER. V was trimmed by 0 bases and J by 0 bases, leaving 9 bases between them.

CDR3 loop: CASSQAPTSGGYQETQYF. CDR3 coding DNA: TGTGCCAGCAGCCAGGCACCTACTAGCGGGGGGTACCAAGAGACCCAGTACTTC. The gene calls are TRBV4-2 and TRBJ2-5; 12 bases map to TRBD2. Germline V gene lookup returns CDR1 LGHNA and CDR2 YNFKEQ. This CDR3 is 18 amino acids long. The V gene end was trimmed by 3 bases and the J gene end by 0 bases; junction bases not matched to a gene: 8.

Remarks on this clone: The junction and the germline gene differ at one end; a read error may be behind it. The chain recombines TRBV7-7 with TRBJ2-2; TRBD2 aligns across 8 bases. This CDR3 contains 14 residues. CDR1 and CDR2 from the germline V gene are SSHAT and FNYEAQ (reference sequence). CDR3 residues: CASSLAGRTGELFF. CDR3 coding DNA: TGTGCTAGCAGCTTAGCGGGGAGAACCGGGGAGCTGTTTTTT. Full variable domain (outside the CDR3, taken from reference TRBV7-7 and TRBJ2-2): GAGVSQSPRYKVTKRGQDVTLRCDPISSHATLYWYQQALGQGPEFLTYFNYEAQPDKSGLPSDRFSAERPEGSISTLTIQRTEQRDSAMYRCASSLAGRTGELFFGEGSRLTVL.